What follows are 19 T cell receptor beta chains derived from one specimen sequenced in a study of blood T cell repertoires in COVID-19. Generated by immunoSEQ multiplex PCR, the TCRdb table keeps only in-frame clones and is missing some. This table holds approximately 140,000 clones, 75% to 90% found once. Sequencing was performed on PBMCs or T cells enriched from blood (not recorded which). The receptors shown here come from a woman between 45 and 65 years old who had recovered from COVID-19.

The chain recombines TRBV6-5 with TRBJ1-5, with 9 bases that match TRBD1. The germline gives CDR1 MNHEY, CDR2 SVGAGI. With V trimmed by 0 bases and J by 4 bases, 4 bases remained unmatched. CDR3 length equals 16 residues. The CDR3 nucleotides are TGTGCCAGCAGTTACTCGGGACAGGGACGAAATCAGCCCCAGCATTTT. Residues: CASSYSGQGRNQPQHF.

In its sample, this clone was seen once. V is TRBV4-1 and J is TRBJ2-1, with a weak D call TRBD1 (6 bases). Germline V gene sequence: CDR1 MGHRA, CDR2 YSYEKL. Trimming removed 3 bases from V and 0 bases from J, with 24 bases in between. This CDR3 is 20 amino acids long. DNA for the CDR3: TGCGCCAGCAGCCATGGAACAGGGCCGTTGCAAGTAAGCTCCTACAATGAGCAGTTCTTC. This translates into CASSHGTGPLQVSSYNEQFF.

J is TRBJ2-2 and V is TRBV6-4; 8 bases are a match to TRBD1. J lost 3 bases, V lost 2 bases, and 11 bases had no gene match. The CDR3 contains 18 residues. The germline gives CDR1 MRHNA, CDR2 SNTAGT. In DNA form, the CDR3 reads TGTGCCAGCAGTGACCCCCGGACAGGGCAAGGGGACACCGGGGAGCTGTTTTTT. It is translated as CASSDPRTGQGDTGELFF.

The J gene is TRBJ2-1, the V gene TRBV4-2; the D gene is possibly TRBD2 (5 bases). CDR1 and CDR2 from the germline V gene are LGHNA and YNFKEQ. Trimming took off 8 bases at V and 10 bases at J, with 15 bases between the two ends. This CDR3 comprises 12 residues. CDR3: CASAGLGGEQFF. CDR3 in DNA: TGTGCCAGCGCCGGACTTGGCGGAGAGCAGTTCTTC.

The chain carries TRBV19 and TRBJ1-2; 10 nucleotides line up with TRBD1. The CDR3 is 15 amino acids. V lost 5 bases to trimming and J lost 5 bases; unmatched junction nucleotides: 8. Germline-derived CDR1 and CDR2 are LNHDA and SQIVND (reference sequence). Here the CDR3 reads CASSLSTGGSYGYTF. The CDR3 DNA reads as TGTGCCAGTAGTCTATCGACAGGGGGCTCTTATGGCTACACCTTC.

The chain combines TRBV19 with TRBJ2-3; 8 bases map to TRBD2. Germline assignment: CDR1 LNHDA and CDR2 SQIVND (reference sequence). There are 17 residues in the CDR3. V was clipped by 5 bases and J by 3 bases; unmatched bases: 13. As DNA, the CDR3 is TGTGCCAGTAGTGATACTCTAGGAGCGGGGGTGACAGATACGCAGTATTTT. Its protein is CASSDTLGAGVTDTQYF.

The V call is TRBV9, the J call TRBJ2-7; unclear D gene. The germline V and J ends were trimmed by 0 bases and 2 bases, with 9 bases remaining between them. Germline CDR1 is SGDLS and CDR2 is YYNGEE. The CDR3 runs 14 residues. CDR3 DNA sequence: TGTGCCAGCAGCGTAGACGGTCGAGCCTACGAGCAGTACTTC. This sequence encodes CASSVDGRAYEQYF.

The count of this clone is one. The chain recombines TRBV19 with TRBJ2-7, with 10 nucleotides matching TRBD2. Germline V gene lookup returns CDR1 LNHDA and CDR2 SQIVND (reference sequence). The junction had 22 bases not matched to a gene; V was cut back by 5 bases and J by 12 bases. The CDR3 covers 17 residues. CDR3 DNA sequence: TGTGCCAGTAGTGCAAGCGGGGGGGCCTACAATATACGAGAGGTGTACTTC. As protein: CASSASGGAYNIREVYF.

This chain uses TRBV4-1 with TRBJ2-7; 7 positions match TRBD1. The CDR3 contains 15 residues. The V segment lost 0 bases and the J segment 1 base; nucleotides outside the gene matches: 3. The germline V gene encodes CDR1 MGHRA and CDR2 YSYEKL. CDR3 in DNA: TGCGCCAGCAGCCAAGATCACAGGGGTTCCTACGAGCAGTACTTC. The encoded protein is CASSQDHRGSYEQYF.

This chain links TRBV18 with TRBJ2-3; 7 nucleotides align to TRBD2. The J segment lost 2 bases and the V segment lost 2 bases, leaving 7 bases of the junction unmatched. The CDR3 is 16 amino acids. The germline V gene encodes CDR1 KGHSH and CDR2 LQKENI. The CDR3 here is CASSPWASGLTDTQYF. The CDR3 DNA follows: TGTGCCAGCTCACCATGGGCTAGCGGCCTCACAGATACGCAGTATTTT.

The V and J genes are TRBV7-2 and TRBJ2-2; 9 nucleotides align to TRBD1. The CDR3 is 14 amino acids. Germline CDR1 and CDR2: SGHTA and FQGNSA. Trimming took 5 bases from V and 6 from J; bases not matched to a gene: 4. CDR3 residues: CASSGQGWAGELFF. CDR3 DNA: TGTGCCAGCAGCGGACAGGGGTGGGCCGGGGAGCTGTTTTTT.

V is TRBV4-1 and J is TRBJ1-2; D remains unclear. This CDR3 has 17 residues. V was pared by 0 bases and J by 2 bases, with 16 bases between. CDR1 MGHRA and CDR2 YSYEKL come from the germline V gene. The chain's CDR3 is CASSQDPSLGGNYGYTF. CDR3 DNA sequence: TGCGCCAGCAGCCAAGATCCCTCACTTGGAGGAAACTATGGCTACACCTTC.

The chain employs TRBV7-9 and TRBJ1-3; TRBD1 aligns across 7 bases. Trimming took 5 bases from V and 3 from J; bases not matched to a gene: 10. The V gene's germline CDR1 is SEHNR and CDR2 FQNEAQ (reference sequence). This CDR3 is 16 amino acids long. Here the CDR3 DNA reads TGTGCCAGCAGCATTTCAGAGGGGGCGATTGGAAACACCATATATTTT. Amino acid sequence: CASSISEGAIGNTIYF.

The gene calls are TRBV5-4 and TRBJ2-6; D remains ambiguous. The V and J ends lost 0 bases and 2 bases respectively, with 6 bases between them. The CDR3 contains 15 residues. Germline loops: CDR1 SGHNT, CDR2 YYREEE (reference sequence). This chain's CDR3 is CASSLARTGANVLTF. CDR3 in DNA: TGTGCCAGCAGCTTGGCGAGGACTGGGGCCAACGTCCTGACTTTC. Drawing the rest from reference TRBV5-4 and TRBJ2-6, the complete variable domain is ETGVTQSPTHLIKTRGQQVTLRCSSQSGHNTVSWYQQALGQGPQFIFQYYREEENGRGNFPPRFSGLQFPNYSSELNVNALELDDSALYLCASSLARTGANVLTFGAGSRLTVL.

The rearrangement joins TRBV18 to TRBJ2-3; D is unclear. The V gene's germline CDR1 is KGHSH and CDR2 LQKENI. V lost 2 bases and J 0 bases, leaving 12 bases between the germline ends. This CDR3 region has 16 residues. The DNA of the CDR3 is TGTGCCAGCTCACCAGGAGTGCGCCAAAGCACAGATACGCAGTATTTT. Its translation: CASSPGVRQSTDTQYF.

The chain uses TRBV24-1 and TRBJ1-1, with 8 nucleotides matching TRBD1. The CDR3 runs to 13 residues. Unmatched junction bases numbered 5, after V lost 7 bases and J lost 5 bases. Germline V lookup: CDR1 KGHDR, CDR2 SFDVKD. This CDR3 reads CATSLRGHTEAFF. Written as DNA, the CDR3 is TGTGCCACCAGCCTCAGGGGGCATACTGAAGCTTTCTTT.

The chain is built from TRBV19 and TRBJ2-2, with TRBD2 as a possible D gene (7 bases). There are 15 residues in the CDR3. Germline V gene data show CDR1 as LNHDA and CDR2 as SQIVND (reference sequence). The germline V and J ends were trimmed by 8 bases and 7 bases, with 20 bases remaining between them. As DNA, the CDR3 is TGTGCCAGTGGCCCCCCCGGGGGGCGTGGCGGGGAGCTGTTTTTT. Translating gives CASGPPGGRGGELFF.

This clone was seen a single time. The chain is built from TRBV18 and TRBJ2-1; 8 bases map to TRBD2. This CDR3 comprises 15 residues. The V segment lost 2 bases and the J segment 3 bases; nucleotides outside the gene matches: 3. Germline V gene data show CDR1 as KGHSH and CDR2 as LQKENI. The CDR3 DNA follows: TGTGCCAGCTCACCAACTAGCGGCGACTACAATGAGCAGTTCTTC. It is translated as CASSPTSGDYNEQFF.

The V and J genes are TRBV15 and TRBJ2-2; D may be TRBD1 (5 bases). Germline V gene lookup returns CDR1 LNHNV and CDR2 YYDKDF (reference sequence). This CDR3 contains 15 residues. Deletions cut 0 bases from V and 7 bases from J, with 12 bases between. The CDR3 bases are TGTGCCACCAGCAGAGATCTGAAGGGGCTCGGGGAGCTGTTTTTT. This encodes CATSRDLKGLGELFF.